This paragraph covers one T cell receptor beta chain sequence. Its matching antigen is unknown. TCRdb independently ran MiXCR on the reads; one entry per CDR3 protein. Of a few hundred thousand distinct CDR3 sequences detected, around 18% appear once; the ten largest clones hold about 10%. The data are from a study of T cell repertoires in cytomegalovirus infection. For the study at large: Carrying CMV and the relevant HLA type showed in public TCR beta signatures.

The CDR3 is 16 residues long. V gave up 3 bases and J gave up 2 bases, with 15 bases separating them. Germline assignment: CDR1 KGHSH and CDR2 LQKENI. The study, taken as a whole, reports: Based on cumulative public TCR beta family frequency, carriers of CMV plus the relevant HLA were identified. Clonotypes of TCR beta that were HLA-C-restricted and CMV-specific dominated the ex vivo response.

The receptor was isolated from a human donor in good health (CMV status not recorded). Some clones in this sample may be carry-over from other donors' samples. The genes are TRBV18 and TRBJ2-3; D possibly uses TRBD1 or TRBD2 (6 bases each). The material sequenced was PBMCs. DNA of the CDR3: TGTGCCAGCTCACCGTTCACGGGGGCCTACACAGATACGCAGTATTTT. Protein sequence: CASSPFTGAYTDTQYF.